The 30 T cell receptor beta chains listed next were all sequenced from one sample in a study of vaccination effects on CD4 cells after COVID-19. Assay used: immunoSEQ multiplex PCR; TCRdb lists only in-frame clones, some missing. The table shows 40,000 to 55,000 clones, with about 74% occurring only once. Once cultured for roughly ten days, the cells underwent separation to obtain CD4+ T cells. Their specific antigens are unknown. Source: CD4+ T cells from PBMCs cultured without peptide, taken before COVID-19 vaccination. The receptors were gathered from a human donor who had a prior SARS-CoV-2 infection.

The chain joins TRBV7-6 to TRBJ2-2; 9 bases map to TRBD2. Unmatched junction bases numbered 22, after V lost 5 bases and J lost 3 bases. This CDR3 is built from 21 residues. Germline assignment: CDR1 SGHVS and CDR2 FNYEAQ. CDR3 bases: TGTGCCAGCAGCCCGAGGTCTGTAGTAGCGGGAGCAATTGACCACACCGGGGAGCTGTTTTTT. Translation: CASSPRSVVAGAIDHTGELFF.

The chain links TRBV11-2 to TRBJ2-2; D is possibly TRBD2 (7 bases). Trimming shortened V by 5 bases and J by 5 bases, and 24 bases separated the two germline ends. The CDR3 contains 18 residues. CDR1 is SGHAT, CDR2 FQNNGV, per germline. CDR3 in DNA: TGTGCCAGCAGCCCCGAGGGGGGTCTAGCGGCCAGGACCGGGGAGCTGTTTTTT. Its protein is CASSPEGGLAARTGELFF.

J is TRBJ2-7 and V is TRBV6-1; 7 bases are shared with TRBD1. From germline, CDR1 is MNHNS and CDR2 SASEGT. Germline trimming cut 0 bases from V and 2 bases from J; bases unmatched to any gene: 4. The CDR3 covers 15 residues. In DNA, the CDR3 is TGTGCCAGCAGTGAAGCGGGGACAGCACCCTACGAGCAGTACTTC. It is translated as CASSEAGTAPYEQYF.

The genes are TRBV3-1 (or the pseudogene TRBV3-2) and TRBJ2-1; 11 bases agree with TRBD2. The CDR3 consists of 17 residues. V gave up 4 bases and J gave up 2 bases; unmatched junction bases: 7. Germline V gene data show CDR1 as LGHDT and CDR2 as YNNKEL (reference sequence). The CDR3 loop reads CASSPRIAGGTYNEQFF. The CDR3 DNA reads TGTGCCAGCAGCCCCCGGATAGCGGGGGGGACCTACAATGAGCAGTTCTTC.

This chain joins TRBV5-8 and TRBJ2-5; 7 nucleotides match TRBD1. The V and J ends lost 3 bases and 7 bases, in that order; junction bases with no gene match: 18. The germline V gene encodes CDR1 SGHTS and CDR2 YDEGEE. The CDR3 is 17 amino acids. The DNA of the CDR3 is TGTGCCAGCAGCTATGATACAGGGGTAGTGTCGAAAGGGACCCAGTACTTC. Residues: CASSYDTGVVSKGTQYF. Complete variable domain (other parts from reference TRBV5-8 and TRBJ2-5): EAGVTQSPTHLIKTRGQQATLRCSPISGHTSVYWYQQALGLGLQFLLWYDEGEERNRGNFPPRFSGRQFPNYSSELNVNALELEDSALYLCASSYDTGVVSKGTQYFGPGTRLLVL.

The chain has TRBV6-6 and TRBJ1-4; 7 bases match TRBD1. CDR3 length equals 15 residues. The trim removed 6 bases at V and 5 bases at J, leaving 9 bases unmatched. The germline CDR1 and CDR2 sequences are MNHNY and SVGAGI (reference sequence). The chain's CDR3 is CASRTTRQGNEKLFF. CDR3 sequence (DNA): TGTGCCAGCAGGACAACCCGACAGGGAAATGAAAAACTGTTTTTT.

The chain joins TRBV6-2 or TRBV6-3 to TRBJ2-5; D is perhaps TRBD1 (6 bases). With 4 bases removed from V and 0 bases from J, the gap between germline ends came to 9 bases. Germline V gene data show CDR1 as MNHEY and CDR2 as SVGEGT. The CDR3 totals 14 residues. The chain's CDR3 is CASSFGTYQETQYF. CDR3 DNA: TGTGCCAGCAGTTTCGGGACATACCAAGAGACCCAGTACTTC.

V and J are TRBV2 and TRBJ1-6, with D maybe TRBD1 (5 bases). Between the trimmed V and J ends, which lost 2 bases and 8 bases, there was a span of 10 bases. Germline V lookup: CDR1 SNHLY, CDR2 FYNNEI. This CDR3 has 14 residues. Here the CDR3 DNA reads TGTGCCAGCAGTGAAACAGAGGGGTATTCACCCCTCCACTTT. Translated, it gives CASSETEGYSPLHF.

The chain links TRBV27 to TRBJ1-6; D not certain. The CDR3 loop spans 14 amino acids. Germline loops: CDR1 MNHEY, CDR2 SMNVEV (reference sequence). Trimming pared 1 base from V and 10 bases from J, leaving 11 bases between. The DNA of the CDR3 is TGTGCCAGCAGTTTATATCCCGATCGGTCACCCCTCCACTTT. It specifies CASSLYPDRSPLHF.

The V gene is TRBV15, the J gene TRBJ1-2, with unresolved D. Trimming removed 0 bases at V and 4 bases at J, with 15 bases between. There are 16 residues in the CDR3. In germline, CDR1 is LNHNV, CDR2 YYDKDF (reference sequence). The CDR3 reads CATSRDQASTVYGYTF. The CDR3 nucleotides read TGTGCCACCAGCAGAGATCAAGCATCGACGGTCTATGGCTACACCTTC.

The rearrangement uses TRBV7-3 and TRBJ2-1; 9 nucleotides agree with TRBD2. V shed 3 bases and J 0 bases; nucleotides not matched to a gene: 0. The germline V gene has CDR1 SGHTA and CDR2 FQGTGA. The CDR3 spans 15 residues. CDR3 residues: CASSFSGSSYNEQFF. DNA of the CDR3: TGTGCCAGCAGCTTTAGCGGGAGCTCCTACAATGAGCAGTTCTTC.

This clone has a handful of counts. The chain employs TRBV9 and TRBJ1-2, with TRBD1 identical over 9 bases. J lost 4 bases, V lost 0 bases, and 4 bases had no gene match. CDR3 length equals 15 residues. Looked up from germline, CDR1 is SGDLS and CDR2 is YYNGEE. The CDR3 DNA is TGTGCCAGCAGCGTAGCAGGACAGGGGTTCTATGGCTACACCTTC. This encodes CASSVAGQGFYGYTF.

V gene TRBV9 combines with J gene TRBJ2-3; 11 bases agree with TRBD2. The ends lost 1 base at V and 4 bases at J; junction bases unmatched: 8. From germline, CDR1 is SGDLS and CDR2 YYNGEE. The CDR3 contains 17 residues. The CDR3 coding sequence is TGTGCCAGCAGCGTAACTCTAGCGGGAGGTTTTGCAGATACGCAGTATTTT. It yields the protein CASSVTLAGGFADTQYF.

V usage is TRBV9 and J usage is TRBJ2-2; D gene ambiguous. The V end was cut by 0 bases, the J end by 5 bases, with 5 bases between. CDR1 and CDR2 (germline): SGDLS, YYNGEE. The CDR3 is 13 residues long. The CDR3 loop is CASSVEGTGELFF. As DNA, the CDR3 is TGTGCCAGCAGCGTAGAGGGTACCGGGGAGCTGTTTTTT. Variable domain in full (rest from reference TRBV9 and TRBJ2-2): DSGVTQTPKHLITATGQRVTLRCSPRSGDLSVYWYQQSLDQGLQFLIQYYNGEERAKGNILERFSAQQFPDLHSELNLSSLELGDSALYFCASSVEGTGELFFGEGSRLTVL.

V and J are TRBV10-3 and TRBJ2-3; 7 bases are shared with TRBD2. CDR1 ENHRY and CDR2 SYGVKD come from the germline V gene. J gave up 6 bases and V 11 bases, and 14 bases lay outside the gene matches. The CDR3 covers 14 residues. In DNA form, the CDR3 reads TGTGCCGGGAAGTTAGGTGCGGGGGAGGATACGCAGTATTTT. It translates to CAGKLGAGEDTQYF.

For the CDR3, the DNA is TGCGCCAGCAGCGGGGGGGTCCCCGGCTCGCAGTACTTC. It yields the protein CASSGGVPGSQYF. The chain employs TRBV5-1 and TRBJ2-7; 7 bases match TRBD2. The trim removed 4 bases at V and 9 bases at J, leaving 10 bases unmatched. From germline, CDR1 is SGHRS and CDR2 YFSETQ. This CDR3 contains 13 residues.

The V gene is TRBV5-6, the J gene TRBJ2-7; no reliable D call. V was pared by 4 bases and J by 0 bases, with 14 bases between. Germline V gene sequence: CDR1 SGHDT, CDR2 YYEEEE. This CDR3 is 15 amino acids long. The chain's CDR3 is CASSPLAGNSYEQYF. CDR3 nucleotide sequence: TGTGCCAGCAGCCCTTTGGCAGGAAACTCCTACGAGCAGTACTTC.

The chain links TRBV7-2 to TRBJ2-1, with 14 bases matching TRBD2. V shed 5 bases and J 9 bases; nucleotides not matched to a gene: 9. CDR3 length: 16 residues. Germline V lookup: CDR1 SGHTA, CDR2 FQGNSA. The CDR3 reads CASSPRLAGGPLEQFF. CDR3 nucleotides: TGTGCCAGCAGCCCTAGACTAGCGGGGGGGCCTCTTGAGCAGTTCTTC. Variable domain in full (rest from reference TRBV7-2 and TRBJ2-1): GAGVSQSPSNKVTEKGKDVELRCDPISGHTALYWYRQSLGQGLEFLIYFQGNSAPDKSGLPSDRFSAERTGGSVSTLTIQRTQQEDSAVYLCASSPRLAGGPLEQFFGPGTRLTVL.

The chain combines TRBV7-9 with TRBJ2-3, with D perhaps being TRBD1 or TRBD2 (6 bases each). Trimming stripped 3 bases from V and 3 bases from J, with 19 bases between. CDR1 is SEHNR, CDR2 FQNEAQ, per germline (reference sequence). CDR3 length equals 17 residues. CDR3 region: CASSFMLGGRLTDTQYF. The CDR3 DNA follows: TGTGCCAGCAGCTTTATGTTAGGGGGGAGGTTGACAGATACGCAGTATTTT.

V is TRBV7-2 and J is TRBJ2-7, with TRBD2 identical over 11 bases. Trimming at V came to 1 base and at J to 6 bases, leaving 5 bases not matched to a gene. The CDR3 has 15 residues. Germline CDR1 and CDR2: SGHTA and FQGNSA. CDR3 DNA sequence: TGTGCCAGCAGCTTAGAGCTAGCGGGAGGTGGCGAGCAGTACTTC. Its translation: CASSLELAGGGEQYF.

The CDR3: CASSYGGGGGEETQYF. As DNA, the CDR3 is TGTGCCAGCAGTTACGGTGGCGGGGGGGGAGAAGAGACCCAGTACTTC. The chain combines TRBV6-5 with TRBJ2-5; 9 bases map to TRBD2. With V trimmed by 2 bases and J by 3 bases, 7 bases remained unmatched. Germline V gene lookup returns CDR1 MNHEY and CDR2 SVGAGI. CDR3 length equals 16 residues.

The chain employs TRBV12-3 or TRBV12-4 and TRBJ1-4; no clear D gene. V was shortened by 10 bases and J by 7 bases, with 13 bases between the two germline ends. The CDR3 contains 12 residues. DNA for the CDR3: TGTGCCACCCAATACTCGGGTGAAAAACTGTTTTTT. Its protein product is CATQYSGEKLFF.

CDR3 loop: CASSSPGQGADTQYF. CDR3 sequence (DNA): TGCGCCAGCAGCTCTCCGGGACAAGGGGCAGATACGCAGTATTTT. The chain uses TRBV5-1 and TRBJ2-3; a weak D match, TRBD1 (6 bases). In germline, CDR1 is SGHRS, CDR2 YFSETQ. V dropped 3 bases and J dropped 4 bases, with 15 bases sitting between them. This CDR3 has 15 amino acids.

The chain is built from TRBV7-9 and TRBJ1-6; D is unclear. Germline V gene data show CDR1 as SEHNR and CDR2 as FQNEAQ (reference sequence). Trimming pared 5 bases from V and 0 bases from J, leaving 11 bases between. This CDR3 is 16 amino acids long. Here the CDR3 DNA reads TGTGCCAGCAGCCCGAAAGGAGGCTCCTATAATTCACCCCTCCACTTT. It encodes CASSPKGGSYNSPLHF.

This clone appeared a few times. The rearrangement joins TRBV15 to TRBJ1-5; no clear D. With 6 bases removed from V and 0 bases from J, the gap between germline ends came to 6 bases. The CDR3 has 13 amino acids. Germline lookup yields CDR1 LNHNV and CDR2 YYDKDF (reference sequence). Written as DNA, the CDR3 is TGTGCCACCAGTCAATATAGCAATCAGCCCCAGCATTTT. This translates into CATSQYSNQPQHF.

This clone was counted only a few times. This sequence joins TRBV9 and TRBJ2-2; D might be TRBD2 (5 bases). CDR3 length: 15 residues. CDR1 SGDLS and CDR2 YYNGEE come from the germline V gene. Trimming took 2 bases from V and 5 from J, leaving 13 bases between them. The CDR3 sequence is CASSVRGSQTGELFF. CDR3 coding DNA: TGTGCCAGCAGCGTGAGAGGGAGCCAAACCGGGGAGCTGTTTTTT.

The chain employs TRBV5-1 and TRBJ1-1, with D hard to call. The germline gives CDR1 SGHRS, CDR2 YFSETQ. V lost 0 bases and J lost 7, with 16 bases in between. This CDR3 region has 15 residues. The CDR3 nucleotides read TGCGCCAGCAGCTTGGACCCGGGAGGGATTTTTGAAGCTTTCTTT. Amino acid sequence: CASSLDPGGIFEAFF.

The sample holds a few counts of this clone. CDR3 sequence reads: CASSIRTGARYNEQFF. The CDR3 DNA is TGTGCCAGTAGTATAAGGACAGGGGCGAGGTACAATGAGCAGTTCTTC. V and J are TRBV19 and TRBJ2-1, with TRBD1 identical over 9 bases. V dropped 2 bases and J dropped 4; count of bases not matched to a gene: 6. CDR1 and CDR2 (germline): LNHDA, SQIVND (reference sequence). The CDR3 is 16 residues long.

The chain employs TRBV12-3 or TRBV12-4 and TRBJ2-7; D is undetermined. The CDR3 is 13 amino acids. V dropped 6 bases and J dropped 6 bases, with 15 bases sitting between them. The CDR3 protein is CASSLVPSGEQYF. The CDR3 region has the DNA TGTGCCAGCAGCTTGGTTCCCTCCGGCGAGCAGTACTTC.

For the CDR3, the DNA is TGTGCCAGCTCCCGGGACAGGGATAACTATGGCTACACCTTC. This encodes CASSRDRDNYGYTF. The V and J genes are TRBV18 and TRBJ1-2; TRBD1 agrees at 9 bases. V shed 6 bases, J shed 1 base, and the junction held 3 bases outside the gene matches. The CDR3 loop spans 14 amino acids. Per germline, CDR1 KGHSH and CDR2 LQKENI.